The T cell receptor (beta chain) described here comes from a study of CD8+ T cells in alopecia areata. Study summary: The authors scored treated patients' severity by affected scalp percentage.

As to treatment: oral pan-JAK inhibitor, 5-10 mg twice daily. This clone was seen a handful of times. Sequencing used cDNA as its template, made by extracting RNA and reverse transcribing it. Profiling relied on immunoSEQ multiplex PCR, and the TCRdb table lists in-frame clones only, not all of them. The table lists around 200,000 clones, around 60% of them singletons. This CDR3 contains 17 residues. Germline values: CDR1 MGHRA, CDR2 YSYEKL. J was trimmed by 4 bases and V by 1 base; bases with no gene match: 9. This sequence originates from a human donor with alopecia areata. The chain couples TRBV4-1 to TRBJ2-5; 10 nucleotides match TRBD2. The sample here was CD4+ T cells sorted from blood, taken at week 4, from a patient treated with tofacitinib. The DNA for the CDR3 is TGCGCCAGCAGCCAAGGGAACTCGGGACTAGCGCTAGAGACCCAGTACTTC. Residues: CASSQGNSGLALETQYF.